These 29 T cell receptor beta chains were all obtained from the same sample, sequenced in a study of T-cell memory formation after mild COVID-19. Each CDR3 protein is one row after TCRdb ran MiXCR on the 5' RACE reads. The table includes around 370,000 distinct CDR3 sequences, around a fifth detected once. Sample: PBMCs or a T cell subset sorted from them (not recorded which). The receptors come from an adult woman who had mild COVID-19 (a few samples of this study predate the infection). Cell type and time point are not known.

This clonotype appeared a few times. The chain joins TRBV28 to TRBJ2-3, with 12 bases lining up with TRBD2. Per the germline V gene, CDR1 is MDHEN and CDR2 is SYDVKM. The J segment lost 4 bases and the V segment lost 6 bases, leaving 5 bases of the junction unmatched. This CDR3 contains 15 residues. For the CDR3, the DNA is TGTGCCAGCAGGTCGACTAGCGGGAGCCCAGATACGCAGTATTTT. This encodes CASRSTSGSPDTQYF.

This clonotype was counted a few times. The CDR3 sequence: CASTLGFRPTAGTQYF. CDR3 nucleotide sequence: TGTGCCAGCACCCTGGGTTTTCGTCCAACAGCGGGGACCCAGTACTTC. V and J are TRBV7-2 and TRBJ2-5; D is perhaps TRBD2 (6 bases). The germline V gene has CDR1 SGHTA and CDR2 FQGNSA. CDR3 size: 16 residues. V gave up 7 bases and J gave up 7 bases, with 25 bases separating them.

This clonotype has only a few counts. This chain connects TRBV6-2 or TRBV6-3 to TRBJ2-2; TRBD2 aligns across 11 bases. The germline CDR1 and CDR2 sequences are MNHEY and SVGEGT. With V trimmed by 5 bases and J by 5 bases, 7 bases remained unmatched. The length of the CDR3 is 16 residues. The CDR3 nucleotides are TGTGCCAGCAGTGGACTAGCGGGTCACAGGACCGGGGAGCTGTTTTTT. It specifies CASSGLAGHRTGELFF.

The V call is TRBV18, the J call TRBJ1-2; 9 bases match TRBD1. After removal of 2 bases from V and 9 bases from J, the junction contained 4 bases not matched to a gene. Germline CDR1 reads KGHSH; CDR2 reads LQKENI. The CDR3 sequence is 13 residues long. CDR3 bases: TGTGCCAGCTCACCAGGAGGGACAGGGAGCTACACCTTC. Translation gives CASSPGGTGSYTF.

The chain recombines TRBV11-3 with TRBJ1-1, with 7 bases identical to TRBD1. This CDR3 comprises 12 residues. V shed 6 bases, J shed 4 bases, and the junction held 2 bases outside the gene matches. The germline V gene has CDR1 SGHNT and CDR2 YENEEA. The CDR3 DNA reads as TGTGCCAGCAGGGGACAGTCCACTGAAGCTTTCTTT. Protein product: CASRGQSTEAFF.

The chain couples TRBV30 to TRBJ1-5, with no clear D. This CDR3 is built from 15 residues. Looked up from germline, CDR1 is GTSNPN and CDR2 is SVGIG (reference sequence). V lost 0 bases and J 1 base, leaving 10 bases between the germline ends. CDR3 residues: CAWSVGGSSNQPQHF. DNA for the CDR3: TGTGCCTGGAGTGTAGGCGGGTCGAGCAATCAGCCCCAGCATTTT.

The chain joins TRBV5-1 to TRBJ1-3, with D perhaps TRBD1 (5 bases). This CDR3 has 15 amino acids. CDR1 is SGHRS and CDR2 is YFSETQ in the germline V gene. V dropped 2 bases and J dropped 4 bases, with 13 bases sitting between them. The CDR3 region has the DNA TGCGCCAGCAGCTTCCAGGGTTTGCTGGGAAACACCATATATTTT. Translated, it gives CASSFQGLLGNTIYF.

In this sample, this clonotype turned up once. The chain employs TRBV7-6 and TRBJ1-1, with D maybe TRBD1 (6 bases). The CDR3 totals 18 residues. CDR1 SGHVS and CDR2 FNYEAQ come from the germline V gene. V lost 1 base and J lost 1, with 19 bases in between. This CDR3 reads CASSLGIQGPGSNTEAFF. The CDR3 DNA sequence: TGTGCCAGCAGCTTAGGGATACAGGGTCCCGGGTCGAACACTGAAGCTTTCTTT. The full variable domain, with the rest looked up from reference TRBV7-6 and TRBJ1-1, is GAGVSQSPRYKVTKRGQDVALRCDPISGHVSLYWYRQALGQGPEFLTYFNYEAQQDKSGLPNDRFSAERPEGSISTLTIQRTEQRDSAMYRCASSLGIQGPGSNTEAFFGQGTRLTVV.

The rearrangement joins TRBV20-1 to TRBJ2-3; 10 bases are shared with TRBD2. CDR3 length equals 16 residues. Trimming cost V 6 bases and J 2 bases; bases outside gene matches: 11. The germline V gene has CDR1 DFQATT and CDR2 SNEGSKA (reference sequence). CDR3 DNA: TGCAGTGCCTCAGGACTAGCGGAAGGGCCCACAGATACGCAGTATTTT. Translated: CSASGLAEGPTDTQYF.

This clonotype was found a few times. The chain links TRBV7-8 to TRBJ1-1, with D possibly TRBD1 on 5 matching bases. Per the germline V gene, CDR1 is SGHVS and CDR2 is FQNEAQ. The CDR3 is made up of 14 amino acids. V lost 5 bases, J lost 0 bases, and 10 bases lay in between. In DNA form, the CDR3 reads TGTGCCAGCAGCCTACAGGTCATGAACACTGAAGCTTTCTTT. It translates to CASSLQVMNTEAFF.

This chain connects TRBV7-9 to TRBJ2-1, with D possibly matching TRBD2 (5 bases). This CDR3 is 16 amino acids long. Germline-derived CDR1 and CDR2 are SEHNR and FQNEAQ (reference sequence). V was shortened by 5 bases and J by 3 bases, with 17 bases between the two germline ends. CDR3 sequence (DNA): TGTGCCAGCAGCGAAGACGGCGGAGGACTCTACAATGAGCAGTTCTTC. Protein product: CASSEDGGGLYNEQFF.

This clonotype was counted at least ten times. This chain joins TRBV12-3 or TRBV12-4 and TRBJ2-1; D tentatively fits TRBD1 or TRBD2 (6 bases each). V was cut by 2 bases and J by 4 bases, with 9 bases left in between. This CDR3 is 14 amino acids long. The chain's CDR3 is CASSLRGRYNEQFF. Written as DNA, the CDR3 is TGTGCCAGCAGTTTACGGGGGCGGTACAATGAGCAGTTCTTC.

This clonotype has just a few counts. This chain uses TRBV20-1 with TRBJ2-5, with TRBD1 identical over 10 bases. Germline CDR1 and CDR2: DFQATT and SNEGSKA (reference sequence). CDR3 length: 14 amino acids. V lost 1 base and J lost 4; bases outside the gene matches: 3. This CDR3 reads CSARARDRGETQYF. Here the CDR3 DNA reads TGCAGTGCTAGAGCCCGGGACAGGGGAGAGACCCAGTACTTC.

This clonotype was found many times. This chain joins TRBV4-1 and TRBJ2-5; TRBD2 might be the D (7 bases). This CDR3 comprises 13 residues. The germline V and J ends were trimmed by 8 bases and 3 bases, with 13 bases remaining between them. From germline, CDR1 is MGHRA and CDR2 YSYEKL. This CDR3 is CASRAGAEETQYF. Written as DNA, the CDR3 is TGCGCCAGCCGTGCGGGGGCGGAAGAGACCCAGTACTTC.

This clonotype was seen a few times. The V gene is TRBV5-1, the J gene TRBJ2-7, with TRBD1 matching over 10 bases. The germline gives CDR1 SGHRS, CDR2 YFSETQ. V shed 0 bases, J shed 2 bases, and the junction held 5 bases outside the gene matches. The CDR3 totals 16 residues. The CDR3 reads CASSLAPGQGTYEQYF. The CDR3 DNA is TGCGCCAGCAGCTTGGCCCCGGGACAGGGGACCTACGAGCAGTACTTC.

This clonotype was counted ten times or more. This chain links TRBV20-1 with TRBJ1-1, with 7 nucleotides matching TRBD1. CDR1 is DFQATT, CDR2 SNEGSKA, per germline (reference sequence). The CDR3 runs to 13 residues. The ends lost 6 bases at V and 0 bases at J; junction bases unmatched: 4. CDR3 nucleotides: TGCAGTGCCTCGGGACAGTTGAACACTGAAGCTTTCTTT. This codes for CSASGQLNTEAFF.

In this sample, this clonotype turned up a few times. This sequence joins TRBV2 and TRBJ2-6; D ambiguous. CDR3 length: 12 amino acids. The germline V gene encodes CDR1 SNHLY and CDR2 FYNNEI. V was trimmed by 6 bases and J by 12 bases, leaving 12 bases between them. The CDR3 region is CASSAGKSVLTF. In DNA, the CDR3 is TGTGCCAGCAGCGCAGGAAAATCCGTCCTGACTTTC.

The chain joins TRBV6-1 to TRBJ1-2, with 7 positions matching TRBD1. The CDR3 sequence is 12 residues long. CDR1 is MNHNS and CDR2 is SASEGT in the germline V gene. Trimming removed 5 bases from V and 8 bases from J; junction bases left unmatched: 5. The CDR3 reads CASSNRGQGYTF. CDR3 nucleotide sequence: TGTGCCAGCAGTAACAGGGGACAGGGCTACACCTTC.

The chain employs TRBV27 and TRBJ1-1; D is unresolved. Trimming took 3 bases from V and 4 from J, leaving 15 bases between them. Germline V gene sequence: CDR1 MNHEY, CDR2 SMNVEV (reference sequence). The CDR3 covers 15 residues. The DNA for the CDR3 is TGTGCCAGCAGTTTTCGGCTGGCCACGGGCACTGAAGCTTTCTTT. It translates to CASSFRLATGTEAFF.

The V call is TRBV5-6, the J call TRBJ1-1, with D maybe TRBD1 (5 bases). V lost 0 bases and J lost 0, with 9 bases in between. The CDR3 covers 15 residues. The germline V gene has CDR1 SGHDT and CDR2 YYEEEE. For the CDR3, the DNA is TGTGCCAGCAGCTTGGAGTGGGGCATGAACACTGAAGCTTTCTTT. Translated, it gives CASSLEWGMNTEAFF.

This clonotype was found many times. The J gene is TRBJ1-1, the V gene TRBV12-3 or TRBV12-4; no firm D call. V was cut by 3 bases and J by 4 bases, with 15 bases left in between. The CDR3 loop spans 15 amino acids. CDR3 coding DNA: TGTGCCAGCAGTTTTACGCCCAGCTCGGCCACTGAAGCTTTCTTT. Its translation is CASSFTPSSATEAFF.

This clonotype was seen at least ten times. This CDR3 is CATRKGGNYGYTF. CDR3 bases: TGTGCCACCAGGAAGGGGGGGAACTATGGCTACACCTTC. The J gene is TRBJ1-2, the V gene TRBV24-1, with a weak D call TRBD1 (6 bases). The germline V gene has CDR1 KGHDR and CDR2 SFDVKD. The CDR3 loop spans 13 amino acids. V lost 7 bases, J lost 2 bases, and 10 bases lay in between.

The gene calls are TRBV14 and TRBJ2-1; 13 nucleotides agree with TRBD2. The CDR3 extends over 16 amino acids. Germline values: CDR1 SGHDN, CDR2 FVKESK. V was pared by 4 bases and J by 3 bases, with 3 bases of the junction left unmatched. The CDR3 coding sequence is TGTGCCAGCAGCCTCGGGACTAGCGGGATCTACAATGAGCAGTTCTTC. Protein product: CASSLGTSGIYNEQFF. The full variable domain, rest sourced from reference TRBV14 and TRBJ2-1, is EAGVTQFPSHSVIEKGQTVTLRCDPISGHDNLYWYRRVMGKEIKFLLHFVKESKQDESGMPNNRFLAERTGGTYSTLKVQPAELEDSGVYFCASSLGTSGIYNEQFFGPGTRLTVL.

This clonotype has just a few counts. This chain joins TRBV18 and TRBJ2-3; 8 bases match TRBD2. The germline V gene encodes CDR1 KGHSH and CDR2 LQKENI. With 0 bases clipped from V and 6 bases from J, the junction kept 8 bases outside the gene matches. The CDR3 has 16 amino acids. This CDR3 is CASSPPLLSGSDTQYF. CDR3 sequence (DNA): TGTGCCAGCTCACCACCTCTTTTGAGCGGGAGTGATACGCAGTATTTT.

V and J are TRBV18 and TRBJ1-1; weak D call: TRBD1 (5 bases). The V end lost 4 bases, the J end lost 0 bases, and 15 bases lay between the germline ends. Germline assignment: CDR1 KGHSH and CDR2 LQKENI. The CDR3 contains 16 residues. The CDR3 loop is CASSRGSGGLNTEAFF. Here the CDR3 DNA reads TGTGCCAGCTCACGGGGCTCTGGCGGGTTGAACACTGAAGCTTTCTTT.

The chain employs TRBV20-1 and TRBJ2-1; the match to TRBD1 covers 8 bases. There are 15 residues in the CDR3. Germline V gives CDR1 DFQATT, CDR2 SNEGSKA (reference sequence). V was pared by 6 bases and J by 5 bases, with 12 bases of the junction left unmatched. The CDR3 sequence is CSARTTGVQNNEQFF. The DNA of the CDR3 is TGCAGTGCGAGGACGACAGGGGTACAAAACAATGAGCAGTTCTTC.

This chain joins TRBV27 and TRBJ2-7, with 9 positions matching TRBD1. With V trimmed by 6 bases and J by 6 bases, 9 bases remained unmatched. In germline, CDR1 is MNHEY, CDR2 SMNVEV (reference sequence). There are 14 residues in the CDR3. The CDR3 protein is CASRVPGQGSEQYF. CDR3 nucleotides: TGTGCCAGCAGGGTACCGGGACAGGGTTCCGAGCAGTACTTC.

This clonotype was counted a few times. The chain couples TRBV10-3 to TRBJ2-2; 11 nucleotides align to TRBD2. CDR3 length: 18 amino acids. Germline V gene sequence: CDR1 ENHRY, CDR2 SYGVKD. After removal of 3 bases from V and 5 bases from J, the junction contained 11 bases not matched to a gene. This chain's CDR3 is CAISELYRTSGPTGELFF. CDR3 DNA: TGTGCCATCAGTGAACTCTACAGGACTAGCGGGCCAACCGGGGAGCTGTTTTTT.

The gene calls are TRBV25-1 and TRBJ2-7; 13 bases line up with TRBD2. Germline CDR1 is MGHDK and CDR2 is SYGVNS. V shed 8 bases and J 4 bases; nucleotides not matched to a gene: 5. The CDR3 runs 14 residues. Written as DNA, the CDR3 is TGTGCCAGCGCCAGGACTAGCGGGAGTTACGAGCAGTACTTC. Translation gives CASARTSGSYEQYF.